A selection of T cell receptor beta chains follows, all from one sample in a study of cytomegalovirus exposure and HLA in healthy donors. Here immunoSEQ multiplex PCR was the method, and the copy in TCRdb shows in-frame clones only, minus some. The table has some 130,000 clones, approximately 89% seen once. The sequencing input was PBMCs. The receptors stem from a woman between 25 and 40 years old in good health and CMV-seropositive. The CDR3 runs from the conserved cysteine through the conserved F or W. Each record gives: J gene, V gene, clone size, D gene, CDR3 protein, CDR3 DNA. D genes are given only for firm matches. The size field is filled for only some rows; it gives once, few, many or a size class.

>TRBJ1-1|TRBV28|-|-
CASSLSRQGMGNTEAFF
TGTGCCAGCAGTTTATCTCGGCAGGGGATGGGCAACACTGAAGCTTTCTTT
>TRBJ2-3|TRBV9|-|TRBD2
CASSETSGISTDTQYF
TGTGCCAGCAGTGAGACTAGCGGGATTAGCACAGATACGCAGTATTTT
>TRBJ2-3|TRBV11-2|-|-
CASSRVRASTDTQYF
TGTGCCAGCAGCCGGGTGAGGGCGAGCACAGATACGCAGTATTTT
>TRBJ2-7|TRBV5-4|few|TRBD1
CASSLTQGAYEQYF
TGTGCCAGCAGCTTAACACAGGGGGCTTACGAGCAGTACTTC
>TRBJ2-7|TRBV5-5|-|TRBD2
CASSLYSSGSAYEQYF
TGTGCCAGCAGCTTGTATAGTAGCGGGAGTGCCTACGAGCAGTACTTC
>TRBJ1-2|TRBV6-6|-|-
CASSYGPGRGYTF
TGTGCCAGCAGTTACGGGCCCGGAAGGGGCTACACCTTC
>TRBJ2-7|TRBV19|-|-
CASSIGRAYEQYF
TGTGCCAGTAGTATAGGCCGGGCCTACGAGCAGTACTTC
>TRBJ1-1|TRBV6-1|once|TRBD1
CAIIQGAGTEAFF
TGTGCCATTATACAGGGGGCCGGCACTGAAGCTTTCTTT
>TRBJ2-2|TRBV7-9|few|TRBD2
CASSSRLAGGQNTGELFF
TGTGCCAGCAGCTCACGACTAGCGGGGGGCCAAAACACCGGGGAGCTGTTTTTT
>TRBJ1-1|TRBV7-9|-|-
CSSSSQSGQNTEAFF
TGTTCCAGCAGCTCGCAGTCAGGTCAGAACACTGAAGCTTTCTTT
>TRBJ1-4|TRBV6-5|-|-
CASSYSMLATNEKLFF
TGTGCCAGCAGTTACTCGATGTTAGCAACTAATGAAAAACTGTTTTTT
>TRBJ2-7|TRBV5-1|-|TRBD1
CASSLPGTGVIEQYF
TGCGCCAGCAGCCTCCCCGGGACAGGGGTAATCGAGCAGTACTTC
>TRBJ1-4|TRBV10-1|-|TRBD1
CASSEPSRDRGGLGKLFF
TGCGCCAGCAGTGAGCCGTCCCGGGACAGGGGAGGGTTGGGGAAACTGTTTTTT
>TRBJ1-4|TRBV18|-|-
CASSFTASEKLFF
TGTGCCAGCTCTTTCACCGCGAGTGAAAAACTGTTTTTT
>TRBJ2-5|TRBV28|-|-
CASRDPREFQETQYF
TGTGCCAGCAGGGACCCAAGGGAGTTCCAAGAGACCCAGTACTTC
>TRBJ2-7|TRBV27|-|TRBD2
CASSPGLGSYEQYF
TGTGCCAGCAGTCCGGGACTAGGTTCCTACGAGCAGTACTTC
>TRBJ2-1|TRBV30|-|TRBD1
CAWRAQGAHSEQFF
TGTGCCTGGAGAGCCCAGGGGGCCCACAGTGAGCAGTTCTTC
>TRBJ2-3|TRBV5-1|-|-
CASSLGQITDTQYF
TGCGCCAGCAGCCTAGGACAGATCACAGATACGCAGTATTTT
>TRBJ2-5|TRBV7-3|-|-
CASSFRESETQYF
TGTGCCAGCAGCTTCCGGGAGAGTGAGACCCAGTACTTC
>TRBJ2-7|TRBV4-2|-|-
CASSLGLNYEQYF
TGTGCCAGCAGCCTGGGACTGAACTACGAGCAGTACTTC
>TRBJ1-5|TRBV19|-|-
CASSIRGQPQHF
TGTGCCAGTAGTATTAGGGGCCAGCCCCAGCATTTT
>TRBJ2-7|TRBV2|-|TRBD1
CASGTGVFLSYEQYF
TGTGCCAGCGGGACAGGGGTCTTCCTTTCCTACGAGCAGTACTTC
>TRBJ1-2|TRBV5-4|-|TRBD1
CASSLPRTGQESGYTF
TGTGCCAGCAGTCTACCCCGGACAGGGCAAGAGAGTGGCTACACCTTC
>TRBJ2-6|TRBV5-1|-|-
CASSFTTTEGSGANVLTF
TGCGCCAGCAGCTTTACCACAACCGAGGGTTCCGGGGCCAACGTCCTGACTTTC
>TRBJ2-5|TRBV7-3|-|-
CASSLNGETQYF
TGTGCCAGCAGCTTAAACGGGGAGACCCAGTACTTC
>TRBJ1-1|TRBV5-1|-|TRBD1
CASTSALQGKAEAFF
TGCGCCAGCACCTCCGCCCTACAGGGGAAAGCTGAAGCTTTCTTT